Listed below are T cell receptor beta chains from one sample, sequenced in a study of somatic mutations in cytotoxic T cells in rheumatoid arthritis. This table comes from immunoSEQ multiplex PCR, and its TCRdb copy is limited to in-frame clones, with some not included. This table has 20,000 to 25,000 clones, 86% appearing once. The sequenced material came from CD8+ T cells sorted from blood. Source of these receptors: a woman between 45 and 65 years old in good health. The CDR3 runs from the conserved cysteine through the conserved F or W. D genes are given only for firm matches. Expanded clones are given a class, and other clones once, few, many or no size at all.

d_gene,abundance,j_gene,v_gene,CDR3aa,CDR3nt
TRBD1,.,TRBJ1-2,TRBV29-1,CSVGTGNGYTF,TGCAGCGTGGGGACAGGGAATGGCTACACCTTC
.,few,TRBJ1-2,TRBV6-4,CASSDQDSGAHTF,TGTGCCAGCAGTGACCAGGACTCCGGGGCTCATACCTTC
TRBD1,few,TRBJ1-2,TRBV6-1,CASSDGPDRGRFFGYTF,TGTGCCAGCAGTGACGGACCTGACAGGGGGCGCTTTTTTGGCTACACCTTC
.,.,TRBJ2-1,TRBV4-1,CASSPLGGATSYNEQFF,TGCGCCAGCAGCCCATTGGGGGGGGCGACCTCCTACAATGAGCAGTTCTTC
.,once,TRBJ1-2,TRBV19,CASSWVQAFDYGYTF,TGTGCCAGTAGTTGGGTCCAGGCCTTTGACTATGGCTACACCTTC
TRBD2,.,TRBJ2-1,TRBV4-3,CASSQGPGGGPSSYNEQFF,TGCGCCAGCAGCCAAGGGCCCGGGGGGGGACCTAGCTCCTACAATGAGCAGTTCTTC
TRBD1,.,TRBJ1-2,TRBV6-4,CARNGQGDNYGYTF,TGTGCCAGAAACGGACAGGGAGATAACTATGGCTACACCTTC
.,.,TRBJ1-5,TRBV4-1,CASSQDAGAGNQPQHF,TGCGCCAGCAGCCAAGATGCGGGCGCGGGCAATCAGCCCCAGCATTTT
.,.,TRBJ1-6,TRBV6-5,CASSYQGRNSPLHF,TGTGCCAGCAGTTACCAGGGGAGAAATTCACCCCTCCACTTT
TRBD2,.,TRBJ2-5,TRBV7-2,CASSPEAGGLETQYF,TGTGCCAGCAGCCCAGAGGCGGGGGGCCTAGAGACCCAGTACTTC
.,.,TRBJ1-1,TRBV4-3,CASSQDTGRGTEAFF,TGCGCCAGCAGCCAAGATACAGGCAGAGGCACTGAAGCTTTCTTT
.,.,TRBJ1-3,TRBV10-3,CATRYEGTGNTIYF,TGTGCCACCCGATACGAGGGGACGGGAAACACCATATATTTT
.,.,TRBJ1-2,TRBV27,CASSSPLRGDGYTF,TGTGCCAGCAGTTCACCTCTCCGGGGTGATGGCTACACCTTC
TRBD1,.,TRBJ2-3,TRBV7-9,CASSVTGVDTQYF,TGTGCCAGCAGCGTCACAGGGGTAGATACGCAGTATTTT
.,.,TRBJ2-5,TRBV5-6,CASNSGLWTETQYF,TGTGCCAGCAATTCCGGGCTGTGGACAGAGACCCAGTACTTC
TRBD1,.,TRBJ2-7,TRBV4-3,CASSQEGGGQGDYEQYF,TGCGCCAGCAGCCAAGAGGGCGGGGGACAGGGTGACTACGAGCAGTACTTC
.,.,TRBJ2-3,TRBV20-1,CSAIVDTQYF,TGCAGTGCCATCGTAGATACGCAGTATTTT
.,.,TRBJ2-7,TRBV2,CASSEFAGQFYEQYF,TGTGCCAGCAGTGAATTCGCCGGGCAGTTCTACGAGCAGTACTTC
.,.,TRBJ1-1,TRBV6-4,CASSTSENTEAFF,TGTGCCAGCAGCACGAGCGAAAACACTGAAGCTTTCTTT
.,few,TRBJ1-1,TRBV6-5,CASSYSGVTEAFF,TGTGCCAGCAGTTACTCTGGGGTGACTGAAGCTTTCTTT
.,.,TRBJ2-3,TRBV19,CASGYADTQYF,TGTGCCAGTGGGTACGCAGATACGCAGTATTTT
TRBD2,.,TRBJ2-3,TRBV4-3,CASSQEAGGLTDTQYF,TGCGCCAGCAGCCAAGAAGCGGGGGGGCTAACAGATACGCAGTATTTT
.,.,TRBJ1-5,TRBV25-1,CASSESVEREINQPQHF,TGTGCCAGCAGTGAATCCGTCGAAAGGGAGATCAATCAGCCCCAGCATTTT
TRBD1,.,TRBJ1-4,TRBV7-7,CASSLRQGCPTNEKLFF,TGTGCTAGCAGCCTAAGACAGGGTTGCCCAACTAATGAAAAACTGTTTTTT
.,few,TRBJ1-2,TRBV19,CASSIDRGAGGNYGYTF,TGTGCCAGTAGTATAGACCGAGGGGCGGGAGGCAACTATGGCTACACCTTC
TRBD1,.,TRBJ2-2,TRBV27,CASSTWDREDGELFF,TGTGCCAGCAGTACGTGGGACAGGGAAGACGGGGAGCTGTTTTTT
.,.,TRBJ1-2,TRBV9,CASSVEDPDYGYTF,TGTGCCAGCAGCGTAGAGGACCCGGACTATGGCTACACCTTC
TRBD2,.,TRBJ2-2,TRBV2,CASSEFYSGGMNTGELFF,TGTGCCAGCAGTGAATTCTATTCGGGGGGGATGAACACCGGGGAGCTGTTTTTT
.,.,TRBJ2-1,TRBV29-1,CSVEIEDNEQFF,TGCAGCGTTGAGATAGAAGACAATGAGCAGTTCTTC
TRBD1,.,TRBJ1-2,TRBV19,CASSPWTGQGYGYTF,TGTGCCAGTAGTCCTTGGACAGGGCAAGGCTATGGCTACACCTTC
.,.,TRBJ1-3,TRBV7-9,CASSLSGVLSGNTIYF,TGTGCCAGCAGCTTATCCGGGGTTCTCTCTGGAAACACCATATATTTT
.,.,TRBJ1-6,TRBV9,CASSVDGGNSPLHF,TGTGCCAGCAGCGTAGATGGGGGCAATTCACCCCTCCACTTT
.,.,TRBJ2-1,TRBV13,CASSPLGERRSSYNEQFF,TGTGCCAGCAGCCCTCTTGGGGAGCGAAGGAGCTCCTACAATGAGCAGTTCTTC
.,.,TRBJ1-1,TRBV11-3,CASSLGANTEAFF,TGTGCCAGCAGCTTAGGTGCGAACACTGAAGCTTTCTTT
.,.,TRBJ2-7,TRBV6-5,CASSYNAGTHYEQYF,TGTGCCAGCAGTTACAACGCCGGGACACACTACGAGCAGTACTTC
.,.,TRBJ1-2,TRBV4-3,CASSQDHQDPNYGYTF,TGCGCCAGCAGCCAAGATCATCAGGACCCTAACTATGGCTACACCTTC
TRBD2,.,TRBJ2-3,TRBV4-3,CASSQEPAGATDTQYF,TGCGCCAGCAGCCAAGAACCAGCGGGGGCAACAGATACGCAGTATTTT
.,.,TRBJ1-1,TRBV4-3,CASSQDREGTLGGTEAFF,TGCGCCAGCAGCCAAGATAGGGAGGGAACCTTAGGGGGAACTGAAGCTTTCTTT
TRBD2,.,TRBJ2-7,TRBV7-9,CASGAGVGEQYF,TGTGCCAGCGGAGCGGGGGTGGGGGAGCAGTACTTC
TRBD1,.,TRBJ1-2,TRBV2,CASSDRTGGTSSNYGYTF,TGTGCCAGCAGTGACCGGACAGGGGGCACTTCGTCTAACTATGGCTACACCTTC
.,.,TRBJ2-7,TRBV7-9,CASSPPTGFSYEQYF,TGTGCCAGCAGCCCGCCGACGGGGTTCTCCTACGAGCAGTACTTC
.,.,TRBJ2-2,TRBV21-1,CASSNRGRTGKGNTGELFF,TGTGCCAGCAGCAACAGGGGGCGCACAGGAAAGGGAAACACCGGGGAGCTGTTTTTT
TRBD1,few,TRBJ1-1,TRBV27,CASRTGAGEAFF,TGTGCCAGCAGGACAGGGGCCGGTGAAGCTTTCTTT
.,.,TRBJ1-5,TRBV27,CASSLVSGNLINQPQHF,TGTGCCAGCAGTTTAGTTTCAGGGAACCTAATTAATCAGCCCCAGCATTTT
.,few,TRBJ1-4,TRBV27,CAALGDELFF,TGTGCCGCTCTTGGGGACGAACTGTTTTTT
.,.,TRBJ2-2,TRBV6-1,CASSEKYTGELFF,TGTGCCAGCAGTGAAAAGTACACCGGGGAGCTGTTTTTT
.,.,TRBJ2-3,TRBV19,CASSDRLADTQYF,TGTGCCAGTAGTGACCGACTAGCAGATACGCAGTATTTT
.,.,TRBJ1-2,TRBV7-9,CASSLGSGEGYTF,TGTGCCAGCAGCCTAGGGTCAGGCGAGGGCTACACCTTC